These T cell receptor beta chains were read from a single sample in a study of T cells after yellow fever vaccination. TCRdb analysed the 5' RACE reads with MiXCR anew, one entry per CDR3 protein. Of 500,000 to 550,000 distinct CDR3 sequences listed, 20% to 25% are singletons. Sequencing was performed on PBMCs, taken less than 25 days after the first yellow fever vaccination. The receptors come from a young man who received the YFV17D yellow fever vaccine. The CDR3 runs from the conserved cysteine through the conserved F or W.

V	CDR3
TRBV4-2	CASSQGPGTSYETQYF
TRBV18	CASSLQGRSTGELFF
TRBV5-1	CASSNGQAGNEQFF
TRBV6-1	CASSPRASQALNDF
TRBV11-1	CASGPTRSADTQYF
TRBV7-6	CASSLEGGPRELFF
TRBV27	CASIAGTDTDTQYF
TRBV7-9	CASSSRQGSTDTQYF
TRBV7-3	CASSLPGGTQYF
TRBV12-3/TRBV12-4	CASSYLAQETQYF
TRBV4-1	CASSQDGGPYGYTF
TRBV5-1	CASSGQGNYEQYF
TRBV12-3/TRBV12-4	CASSPGTAAHNEKLFF
TRBV7-6	CASSFFSGGNNEQFF
TRBV20-1	CSPRLSSYNEQFF
TRBV4-1	CASSQPQEVGGYTF
TRBV9	CASSPWTGETEAFF